Following are 18 T cell receptor beta chains from one sample sequenced in a study of TIL therapy for anti-PD-1-resistant metastatic lung cancer. Regarding time point: pre-treatment sample, taken before nivolumab and TIL therapy. Sequencing used immunoSEQ v3. Data came from immunoSEQ multiplex PCR; TCRdb stores just in-frame clones and leaves some out. The sample yields about 52,000 clones, approximately 79% seen once. Sequences were derived from blood, sampled at baseline. These receptor sequences come from a woman between 30 and 85 years old with non-small cell lung cancer.

The V call is TRBV5-1, the J call TRBJ2-5; D remains unclear. The V end was cut by 2 bases, the J end by 0 bases, with 8 bases between. The germline gives CDR1 SGHRS, CDR2 YFSETQ. This CDR3 has 14 residues. This CDR3 is CASSLRANQETQYF. The CDR3 region has the DNA TGCGCCAGCAGCTTACGGGCAAACCAAGAGACCCAGTACTTC.

The chain recombines TRBV6-4 with TRBJ2-2; D possibly corresponds to TRBD2 (5 bases). The V end lost 6 bases, the J end lost 8 bases, and 19 bases lay between the germline ends. Germline CDR1 is MRHNA and CDR2 is SNTAGT. The CDR3 has 15 amino acids. CDR3 DNA: TGTGCCAGCAGCCCGTTTTCAGGTTCGGGAGGGGAGCTGTTTTTT. Translated: CASSPFSGSGGELFF.

V usage is TRBV5-1 and J usage is TRBJ2-1; D possibly corresponds to TRBD2 (6 bases). The CDR3 has 15 residues. CDR1 is SGHRS and CDR2 is YFSETQ in the germline V gene. With 1 base removed from V and 4 bases from J, the gap between germline ends came to 12 bases. CDR3 protein: CASSLSGSEYNEQFF. CDR3 nucleotides: TGCGCCAGCAGCTTGTCCGGGAGCGAGTACAATGAGCAGTTCTTC.

The chain employs TRBV2 and TRBJ2-3; 9 bases fit TRBD2. The CDR3 loop spans 13 amino acids. Germline V CDR1 and CDR2: SNHLY, FYNNEI. The V segment lost 6 bases and the J segment 4 bases; nucleotides outside the gene matches: 2. The CDR3 coding sequence is TGTGCCAGCAGGGGCGGGAGGGCAGATACGCAGTATTTT. It codes for CASRGGRADTQYF.

The CDR3 nucleotides are TGTGCCAGCGTAAACCGGGACAGGGACAATGAGCAGTTCTTC. Protein product: CASVNRDRDNEQFF. This chain links TRBV28 with TRBJ2-1, with 9 bases fitting TRBD1. This CDR3 is 14 amino acids long. Germline lookup yields CDR1 MDHEN and CDR2 SYDVKM. J lost 5 bases, V lost 8 bases, and 7 bases had no gene match.

V is TRBV2 and J is TRBJ1-2; D is undetermined. V lost 1 base to trimming and J lost 4 bases, with 13 bases between them. The CDR3 totals 15 residues. From germline, CDR1 is SNHLY and CDR2 FYNNEI. DNA of the CDR3: TGTGCCAGCAGTGAAGGCTATGTACAGTCCTATGGCTACACCTTC. It specifies CASSEGYVQSYGYTF.

The rearrangement joins TRBV27 to TRBJ1-5, with D unresolved. Germline loops: CDR1 MNHEY, CDR2 SMNVEV (reference sequence). V gave up 3 bases and J gave up 5 bases, with 8 bases separating them. The CDR3 runs 13 residues. This chain's CDR3 is CASSFEGYQPQHF. Here the CDR3 DNA reads TGTGCCAGCAGTTTTGAGGGCTATCAGCCCCAGCATTTT.

This clone was seen a single time. The rearrangement joins TRBV30 to TRBJ1-5; D gene uncertain. Germline V gene sequence: CDR1 GTSNPN, CDR2 SVGIG (reference sequence). This CDR3 is 16 amino acids long. V shed 2 bases and J shed 5 bases, with 19 bases lying between them. In nucleotides, the CDR3 is TGTGCCTGGAGTTCGAACGCCGGGGTTGGGGATCAGCCCCAGCATTTT. Translated: CAWSSNAGVGDQPQHF.

The V gene is TRBV7-9, the J gene TRBJ2-7; TRBD1 agrees at 10 bases. Germline V gene sequence: CDR1 SEHNR, CDR2 FQNEAQ (reference sequence). The CDR3 is made up of 14 amino acids. J was trimmed by 3 bases and V by 5 bases; bases with no gene match: 4. CDR3 in amino acids: CASSPDRGYYEQYF. In nucleotides, the CDR3 is TGTGCCAGCAGCCCGGACAGGGGGTACTACGAGCAGTACTTC.

The chain links TRBV10-3 to TRBJ2-7; TRBD2 aligns across 12 bases. The ends lost 6 bases at V and 1 base at J; junction bases unmatched: 7. Germline lookup yields CDR1 ENHRY and CDR2 SYGVKD. The CDR3 loop spans 16 amino acids. The CDR3 DNA sequence: TGTGCCATCAGCCCGGGACTAGCGGGCGGTTCCTACGAGCAGTACTTC. Protein product: CAISPGLAGGSYEQYF.

The chain links TRBV9 to TRBJ2-3; 10 bases agree with TRBD2. With V trimmed by 3 bases and J by 4 bases, 5 bases remained unmatched. Germline V lookup: CDR1 SGDLS, CDR2 YYNGEE. This CDR3 comprises 15 residues. The CDR3 DNA sequence: TGTGCCAGCAGCGGGAGCGGGAGGGCCCCAGATACGCAGTATTTT. Its protein product is CASSGSGRAPDTQYF.

The chain recombines TRBV15 with TRBJ1-3; D is possibly TRBD1 (5 bases). The CDR3 spans 17 residues. The ends were cut back, 5 bases at V and 0 bases at J, with 17 bases in the middle. In germline, CDR1 is LNHNV, CDR2 YYDKDF (reference sequence). The chain's CDR3 is CATSPRATGPSGNTIYF. Here the CDR3 DNA reads TGTGCCACCAGCCCCCGAGCTACGGGGCCCTCTGGAAACACCATATATTTT. Variable domain in full (rest from reference TRBV15 and TRBJ1-3): DAMVIQNPRYQVTQFGKPVTLSCSQTLNHNVMYWYQQKSSQAPKLLFHYYDKDFNNEADTPDNFQSRRPNTSFCFLDIRSPGLGDTAMYLCATSPRATGPSGNTIYFGEGSWLTVV.

This sequence joins TRBV11-2 and TRBJ1-1; tentatively, D is TRBD1 (6 bases). Trimming left V 1 base short and J 10 bases short, with 19 bases between. The CDR3 has 15 amino acids. The germline V gene has CDR1 SGHAT and CDR2 FQNNGV. The CDR3 coding sequence is TGTGCCAGCAGCTTAGCTGGGCAGGGGACCGTGGGAGCTTTCTTT. Amino acid sequence: CASSLAGQGTVGAFF.

This clone turned up a few times. The chain uses TRBV2 and TRBJ1-2; D may be TRBD1 (5 bases). Per germline, CDR1 SNHLY and CDR2 FYNNEI. The CDR3 runs 14 residues. Trimming removed 4 bases at V and 3 bases at J, with 12 bases between. The CDR3 sequence is CASSVTDFDYGYTF. CDR3 nucleotides: TGTGCCAGCAGTGTGACAGATTTCGACTATGGCTACACCTTC.

The chain has TRBV28 and TRBJ2-7; TRBD2 matches at 8 bases. Germline V lookup: CDR1 MDHEN, CDR2 SYDVKM. V lost 2 bases to trimming and J lost 1 base; unmatched junction nucleotides: 4. This CDR3 has 15 amino acids. Here the CDR3 reads CASSLSGSVSYEQYF. The CDR3 coding sequence is TGTGCCAGCAGTTTAAGCGGGAGCGTTTCCTACGAGCAGTACTTC.

Here the CDR3 DNA reads TGTGCCAGCAGCCCGACGGGTTCGGGCGGTCAGCCCCAGCATTTT. As protein: CASSPTGSGGQPQHF. The chain is built from TRBV7-9 and TRBJ1-5; D gene ambiguous. The CDR3 loop spans 15 amino acids. Germline loops: CDR1 SEHNR, CDR2 FQNEAQ (reference sequence). Trimming removed 5 bases from V and 6 bases from J, with 17 bases in between. The entire variable domain, with the rest obtained from reference TRBV7-9 and TRBJ1-5, is as follows: DTGVSQNPRHKITKRGQNVTFRCDPISEHNRLYWYRQTLGQGPEFLTYFQNEAQLEKSRLLSDRFSAERPKGSFSTLEIQRTEQGDSAMYLCASSPTGSGGQPQHFGDGTRLSIL.

This clone appeared once. The rearrangement links TRBV5-6 to TRBJ2-2, with unresolved D. The V and J ends lost 4 bases and 0 bases respectively, with 10 bases between them. This CDR3 contains 15 residues. CDR1 is SGHDT and CDR2 is YYEEEE in the germline V gene. As DNA, the CDR3 is TGTGCCAGCAGCCCACGACGGTCGAACACCGGGGAGCTGTTTTTT. Translated: CASSPRRSNTGELFF. The whole variable domain, remainder taken from reference TRBV5-6 and TRBJ2-2, is DAGVTQSPTHLIKTRGQQVTLRCSPKSGHDTVSWYQQALGQGPQFIFQYYEEEERQRGNFPDRFSGHQFPNYSSELNVNALLLGDSALYLCASSPRRSNTGELFFGEGSRLTVL.

The chain carries TRBV28 and TRBJ1-3; unclear D gene. This CDR3 contains 16 residues. Germline CDR1 reads MDHEN; CDR2 reads SYDVKM. Trimming stripped 5 bases from V and 0 bases from J, with 14 bases between. The CDR3 DNA reads TGTGCCAGCAGTCCCATAGAAGCCAACTCTGGAAACACCATATATTTT. Protein sequence: CASSPIEANSGNTIYF.